The rows below give T cell receptor beta chains drawn from one sample of a study of vaccination effects on CD4 cells after COVID-19. No antigen has been identified for these receptors. TCRdb's copy holds only in-frame clones and misses some; the assay was immunoSEQ multiplex PCR. The sample consists of roughly 50,000 clones, 75% to 90% of them appearing once. Specimen: CD4+ T cells from PBMCs cultured with HCoV-229E spike peptides, collected before COVID-19 vaccination. These receptors originate from a human donor who received a COVID-19 vaccine. CDR3s include the opening cysteine and the closing phenylalanine or tryptophan. The D gene is left open where the match is weak. Not every row has a clone size; where given, it reads once, few, many or a size class.

NA,NA,TRBV27,TRBJ1-5,17,CASSLYGRARGNQPQHF,TGTGCCAGCAGTTTATACGGCAGGGCACGGGGCAATCAGCCCCAGCATTTT
NA,TRBD2,TRBV2,TRBJ2-1,14,CASIPGLGRDEQFF,TGTGCCAGCATTCCGGGACTAGGACGCGATGAGCAGTTCTTC
NA,NA,TRBV3-1/TRBV3-2,TRBJ1-2,13,CASSQEATYGYTF,TGTGCCAGCAGCCAAGAGGCAACCTATGGCTACACCTTC
few,NA,TRBV5-1,TRBJ1-6,15,CASSLTGGSNSPLHF,TGCGCCAGCAGCTTGACCGGGGGCTCAAATTCACCCCTCCACTTT
NA,NA,TRBV9,TRBJ1-2,15,CASSANLQGYYGYTF,TGTGCCAGCAGCGCCAATCTACAGGGCTACTATGGCTACACCTTC
NA,NA,TRBV28,TRBJ1-2,18,CASSLGAKQYNAPYGYTF,TGTGCCAGCAGTTTAGGGGCCAAACAGTACAACGCGCCCTATGGCTACACCTTC
NA,TRBD1,TRBV19,TRBJ1-5,20,CASSDSLGQGRFSSNQPQHF,TGTGCCAGTAGTGACTCCCTCGGACAGGGGAGATTCAGTAGCAATCAGCCCCAGCATTTT
NA,NA,TRBV5-4,TRBJ2-3,11,CASSTGTTQYF,TGTGCCAGCAGCACGGGGACCACGCAGTATTTT
NA,NA,TRBV6-5,TRBJ1-2,13,CASSLTANYGYTF,TGTGCCAGCAGTCTCACTGCTAACTATGGCTACACCTTC
NA,NA,TRBV24-1,TRBJ2-1,16,CATSDPGRIGDHEQFF,TGTGCCACCAGTGACCCCGGAAGGATAGGGGACCATGAGCAGTTCTTC
NA,NA,TRBV9,TRBJ2-1,15,CASSPQALEGNEQFF,TGTGCCAGCAGCCCCCAGGCCCTAGAGGGCAATGAGCAGTTCTTC
few,NA,TRBV13,TRBJ1-2,14,CASNPRRGGGGYTF,TGTGCCAGCAATCCCCGACGAGGGGGAGGTGGCTACACCTTC
NA,NA,TRBV7-3,TRBJ2-5,14,CASSLTGGEETQYF,TGTGCCAGCAGCTTAACAGGGGGGGAAGAGACCCAGTACTTC
NA,TRBD1,TRBV19,TRBJ1-2,13,CASAGQGIVGYTF,TGTGCCAGTGCGGGACAGGGGATAGTTGGCTACACCTTC
NA,NA,TRBV4-3,TRBJ2-1,15,CASRKGVDSYNEQFF,TGCGCCAGCAGAAAGGGGGTGGACTCCTACAATGAGCAGTTCTTC
NA,TRBD1,TRBV29-1,TRBJ1-6,13,CSVRTGANSPLHF,TGCAGCGTCCGGACAGGCGCTAATTCACCCCTCCACTTT
NA,NA,TRBV4-1,TRBJ2-3,17,CASSHATGGGYSDTQYF,TGCGCCAGCAGCCACGCAACCGGGGGAGGCTATTCAGATACGCAGTATTTT
NA,NA,TRBV12-3/TRBV12-4,TRBJ2-3,12,CASSLRQDTQYF,TGTGCCAGCAGTTTAAGGCAAGATACGCAGTATTTT
NA,NA,TRBV24-1,TRBJ2-5,13,CATSGGNQETQYF,TGTGCCACCAGTGGGGGAAACCAAGAGACCCAGTACTTC
NA,TRBD1,TRBV6-5,TRBJ2-1,12,CASRDRGHEQFF,TGTGCCAGCAGGGACAGGGGGCATGAGCAGTTCTTC
NA,TRBD1,TRBV27,TRBJ1-5,20,CASSPKTGTGGFYSNQPQHF,TGTGCCAGCAGTCCGAAGACCGGGACAGGGGGCTTTTATAGCAATCAGCCCCAGCATTTT
NA,NA,TRBV7-9,TRBJ1-1,14,CASSLLQGVGEAFF,TGTGCCAGCAGCTTACTTCAGGGAGTCGGGGAAGCTTTCTTT
NA,NA,TRBV7-8,TRBJ2-3,14,CASSFDRSTDTQYF,TGTGCCAGCAGCTTCGACAGGAGCACAGATACGCAGTATTTT
NA,TRBD1,TRBV7-2,TRBJ1-1,16,CASSSIPGQVNTEAFF,TGTGCCAGCAGCTCAATCCCGGGACAGGTGAACACTGAAGCTTTCTTT
NA,NA,TRBV6-5,TRBJ2-3,15,CASSYRGTSTDTQYF,TGTGCCAGCAGTTATCGGGGTACTAGCACAGATACGCAGTATTTT
once,TRBD1,TRBV28,TRBJ2-2,16,CASSLLDRGIAGELFF,TGTGCCAGCAGTTTATTGGACAGGGGGATTGCCGGGGAGCTGTTTTTT
NA,NA,TRBV20-1,TRBJ2-5,12,CSASLSAETQYF,TGCAGTGCTAGTTTATCCGCCGAGACCCAGTACTTC
NA,TRBD1,TRBV5-1,TRBJ2-4,15,CASSLDGQGLYIQYF,TGCGCCAGCAGCCTCGACGGACAGGGGTTGTACATTCAGTACTTC
NA,NA,TRBV3-1/TRBV3-2,TRBJ2-1,15,CASRAPGTPNNEQFF,TGTGCCAGCAGAGCCCCCGGGACCCCCAACAATGAGCAGTTCTTC
NA,TRBD1,TRBV5-8,TRBJ2-5,15,CASRRGTGLQETQYF,TGTGCCAGCAGGAGGGGGACAGGACTACAAGAGACCCAGTACTTC
NA,NA,TRBV4-1,TRBJ2-2,16,CASSGRLGPATGELFF,TGCGCCAGCAGCGGCCGACTAGGCCCCGCTACCGGGGAGCTGTTTTTT
once,TRBD1,TRBV5-1,TRBJ1-6,16,CASSLDRQGVNSPLHF,TGCGCCAGCAGCTTGGACCGACAGGGTGTTAATTCACCCCTCCACTTT
NA,NA,TRBV30,TRBJ1-3,14,CAWSGGVAGNTIYF,TGTGCCTGGAGTGGAGGGGTCGCTGGAAACACCATATATTTT
NA,TRBD2,TRBV4-2,TRBJ2-3,16,CASSQETSGGPDTQYF,TGTGCCAGCAGCCAGGAGACTAGCGGGGGGCCCGATACGCAGTATTTT
few,NA,TRBV19,TRBJ1-2,12,CASSVEDRGYTF,TGTGCCAGTAGTGTGGAGGATCGTGGCTACACCTTC
NA,NA,TRBV7-2,TRBJ1-2,12,CASSYPAYGYTF,TGTGCCAGCAGCTACCCGGCCTATGGCTACACCTTC
NA,NA,TRBV24-1,TRBJ2-3,14,CATSDSRGADTQYF,TGTGCCACCAGTGACTCCCGGGGCGCAGATACGCAGTATTTT
NA,TRBD1,TRBV7-2,TRBJ1-2,15,CASSVQTGGGYGYTF,TGTGCCAGCAGCGTACAGACAGGGGGCGGCTATGGCTACACCTTC
NA,TRBD2,TRBV7-9,TRBJ2-5,15,CASSLRAGGPETQYF,TGTGCCAGCAGCTTGAGAGCGGGGGGGCCGGAGACCCAGTACTTC
NA,NA,TRBV5-6,TRBJ1-5,17,CASTRLGQGRSNQPQHF,TGTGCCAGCACCCGCTTGGGGCAGGGGCGAAGCAATCAGCCCCAGCATTTT
NA,NA,TRBV18,TRBJ2-5,14,CASSPPTGPETQYF,TGTGCCAGCTCACCACCAACAGGGCCAGAGACCCAGTACTTC
medium-sized,NA,TRBV18,TRBJ1-2,15,CASSPRSPEIYGYTF,TGTGCCAGCTCACCACGCTCTCCAGAAATCTATGGCTACACCTTC
NA,TRBD2,TRBV5-4,TRBJ2-3,18,CASSLNLAGGQGTDTQYF,TGTGCCAGCAGCTTAAATCTAGCGGGGGGGCAGGGCACAGATACGCAGTATTTT
once,NA,TRBV5-1,TRBJ1-1,16,CASSLNPDGLGTEAFF,TGCGCCAGCAGCTTGAACCCGGACGGGTTGGGCACTGAAGCTTTCTTT
NA,NA,TRBV5-5,TRBJ2-3,14,CASSRDTFTDTQYF,TGTGCCAGCAGCCGGGACACTTTCACAGATACGCAGTATTTT
NA,TRBD1,TRBV28,TRBJ2-2,19,CASSPGFLGQGFWTGELFF,TGTGCCAGCAGTCCAGGTTTCTTGGGACAGGGGTTTTGGACCGGGGAGCTGTTTTTT
NA,NA,TRBV19,TRBJ2-4,18,CASSRNRDTNLAKNIQYF,TGTGCCAGTAGTAGAAACCGGGACACCAATTTAGCCAAAAACATTCAGTACTTC
NA,NA,TRBV4-1,TRBJ1-1,13,CASSQPVGTEAFF,TGCGCCAGCAGCCAGCCTGTAGGGACTGAAGCTTTCTTT
NA,NA,TRBV7-9,TRBJ1-1,16,CASSLGTGRPQAEAFF,TGTGCCAGCAGCTTAGGTACGGGAAGACCACAGGCTGAAGCTTTCTTT
NA,NA,TRBV7-2,TRBJ1-1,15,CASSFYAQGDAEAFF,TGTGCCAGCAGCTTTTACGCCCAGGGAGACGCTGAAGCTTTCTTT